This passage covers 15 T cell receptor beta chains from one sample sequenced in a study of response to subunit inactivated influenza vaccine. Each CDR3 protein gets one entry after TCRdb re-called the RT-PCR reads with MiXCR. Of under 500,000 distinct CDR3 sequences in the sample, approximately 9.9% were seen once. The starting material was PBMCs from blood, obtained roughly 45 days after vaccination. The source of these receptors is a man between 45 and 60 years old who received an inactivated influenza vaccine.

There are a few counts of this clonotype. The chain couples TRBV18 to TRBJ1-4; TRBD1 is a possible D gene (5 bases). Germline values: CDR1 KGHSH, CDR2 LQKENI. The V gene lost 4 bases and the J gene lost 5 bases, with 11 bases spanning the gap. The CDR3 loop spans 14 amino acids. CDR3 nucleotides: TGTGCCAGCTCACTAAGACAGAAAAATGAAAAACTGTTTTTT. The encoded protein is CASSLRQKNEKLFF.

In its sample, this clonotype was seen many times. The chain is built from TRBV20-1 and TRBJ2-4; no firm D call. The CDR3 consists of 14 residues. Germline-derived CDR1 and CDR2 are DFQATT and SNEGSKA (reference sequence). CDR3 amino acids: CGTRWGRAKNIQYF. The CDR3 DNA is TGCGGCACACGGTGGGGTAGGGCCAAAAACATTCAGTACTTC.

This clonotype has a count of ten or more. The chain uses TRBV6-5 and TRBJ2-5; the D call may be TRBD1 or TRBD2 (7 bases each). The CDR3 length is 12 residues. Germline lookup yields CDR1 MNHEY and CDR2 SVGAGI. Trimming shortened V by 11 bases and J by 4 bases, and 14 bases separated the two germline ends. The CDR3 DNA follows: TGTGCCTCGGGGGGACAGACAGAGACCCAGTACTTC. It encodes CASGGQTETQYF.

The rearrangement joins TRBV4-1 to TRBJ1-2, with TRBD1 as a possible D gene (5 bases). The CDR3 runs to 15 residues. Germline CDR1 MGHRA, CDR2 YSYEKL. V was pared by 0 bases and J by 2 bases, with 10 bases between. CDR3 sequence (DNA): TGCGCCAGCAGCCAAGATGCTGGGACCAACTATGGCTACACCTTC. Translating it yields CASSQDAGTNYGYTF.

This clonotype was detected ten times or more. The rearrangement links TRBV20-1 to TRBJ2-7; maybe TRBD2 (6 bases). The CDR3 has 13 amino acids. Germline V gene lookup returns CDR1 DFQATT and CDR2 SNEGSKA (reference sequence). Trimming removed 4 bases from V and 0 bases from J, with 10 bases in between. CDR3 in DNA: TGCAGTGCTACCAGGGACTTCTCCTACGAGCAGTACTTC. Its translation is CSATRDFSYEQYF.

This clonotype appeared a few times. The chain couples TRBV3-1 to TRBJ2-7; TRBD1 matches 7 bases. This CDR3 has 16 residues. The J segment lost 0 bases and the V segment lost 4 bases, leaving 9 bases of the junction unmatched. The germline gives CDR1 LGHDT, CDR2 YNNKEL (reference sequence). Here the CDR3 reads CASSRTGDTISYEQYF. The CDR3 DNA is TGTGCCAGCAGCCGAACAGGGGACACAATCTCCTACGAGCAGTACTTC.

The rearrangement links TRBV11-2 to TRBJ2-2; TRBD1 matches at 8 bases. This CDR3 is built from 16 residues. J was trimmed by 6 bases and V by 3 bases; bases with no gene match: 9. Germline V CDR1 and CDR2: SGHAT, FQNNGV. In DNA form, the CDR3 reads TGTGCCAGCAGCTTGACAGGGGTAGAGTATTCCGGGGAGCTGTTTTTT. Protein sequence: CASSLTGVEYSGELFF.

This clonotype was observed a few times. V is TRBV5-1 and J is TRBJ1-1; no reliable D call. The length of the CDR3 is 13 residues. CDR1 is SGHRS and CDR2 is YFSETQ in the germline V gene. The germline V and J ends were trimmed by 4 bases and 1 base, with 8 bases remaining between them. The CDR3 reads CASSLNKNTEAFF. DNA for the CDR3: TGCGCCAGCAGCCTCAATAAGAACACTGAAGCTTTCTTT.

At least ten counts were recorded for this clonotype. The CDR3: CAISVPGQGDEQYF. CDR3 coding DNA: TGTGCCATCAGTGTACCGGGACAGGGAGACGAGCAGTACTTC. The chain carries TRBV10-3 and TRBJ2-7; 9 bases are shared with TRBD1. In germline, CDR1 is ENHRY, CDR2 SYGVKD. Trimming removed 4 bases from V and 5 bases from J; junction bases left unmatched: 6. This CDR3 spans 14 amino acids.

This sequence joins TRBV7-2 and TRBJ2-1; 8 bases agree with TRBD1. The V and J ends lost 7 bases and 6 bases, in that order; junction bases with no gene match: 5. The CDR3 length is 13 residues. CDR1 and CDR2 (germline): SGHTA, FQGNSA. The CDR3 DNA sequence: TGTGCCAGCACCTACACAGGGGGCAATGAGCAGTTCTTC. This codes for CASTYTGGNEQFF.

This clonotype was found once. This sequence joins TRBV15 and TRBJ2-5, with D possibly matching TRBD2 (6 bases). The CDR3 contains 15 residues. The germline CDR1 and CDR2 sequences are LNHNV and YYDKDF (reference sequence). Trimming left V 1 base short and J 2 bases short, with 11 bases between. The CDR3 DNA sequence: TGTGCCACCAGCAGAGCTGCGGGACCTCAAGAGACCCAGTACTTC. It specifies CATSRAAGPQETQYF.

This chain joins TRBV5-1 and TRBJ1-3; D remains ambiguous. The germline V gene encodes CDR1 SGHRS and CDR2 YFSETQ. CDR3 length: 15 residues. V lost 0 bases, J lost 4 bases, and 11 bases lay in between. CDR3 DNA: TGCGCCAGCAGCTTGGAGACGGGGAGAGGAAACACCATATATTTT. Its translation: CASSLETGRGNTIYF.

In this sample, this clonotype turned up many times. The chain uses TRBV20-1 and TRBJ2-7; the match to TRBD1 covers 8 bases. This CDR3 region has 12 residues. The V gene's germline CDR1 is DFQATT and CDR2 SNEGSKA (reference sequence). CDR3 coding DNA: TGCAGCGTACAGGGGGAGGTATACGAGCAGTACTTC. This codes for CSVQGEVYEQYF.

In this sample, this clonotype turned up a few times. V is TRBV7-2 and J is TRBJ1-2, with D unresolved. The CDR3 runs to 15 residues. Trimming stripped 4 bases from V and 6 bases from J, with 18 bases between. Germline CDR1 SGHTA, CDR2 FQGNSA. CDR3 in DNA: TGTGCCAGCAGCTCAGGAAGGGAGTCTGTCAATGGCTACACCTTC. Its protein is CASSSGRESVNGYTF. Full variable domain (remainder filled in from reference TRBV7-2 and TRBJ1-2): GAGVSQSPSNKVTEKGKDVELRCDPISGHTALYWYRQSLGQGLEFLIYFQGNSAPDKSGLPSDRFSAERTGGSVSTLTIQRTQQEDSAVYLCASSSGRESVNGYTFGSGTRLTVV.

This chain uses TRBV16 with TRBJ2-1; TRBD1 might be the D (5 bases). CDR3 length: 15 amino acids. Germline values: CDR1 KGHSY, CDR2 FQNENV. V gave up 4 bases and J gave up 0 bases, with 10 bases separating them. The CDR3: CASSLRQSSYNEQFF. In DNA, the CDR3 is TGTGCCAGCAGCCTACGACAGAGCTCCTACAATGAGCAGTTCTTC.